Given below is one TCR beta chain in context. This sample was taken from a study of T cells after yellow fever vaccination. Template-switching 5'RACE yielded the TCR cDNA; a universal primer site and UMIs were added in the process. TCRdb passed the 5' RACE reads through MiXCR, listing each CDR3 protein once. Seen here are approximately 350,000 distinct CDR3 sequences, roughly 11% observed once, and the top ten hold less than 20%. V dropped 3 bases and J dropped 6 bases, with 15 bases sitting between them. CDR3 length: 13 residues. The germline gives CDR1 DFQATT, CDR2 SNEGSKA (reference sequence). The sequencing used PBMCs, collected on the day of the first yellow fever vaccination. This chain connects TRBV20-1 to TRBJ2-7; tentative D call: TRBD1 (6 bases). The source is a man younger than 30 who received the YFV17D yellow fever vaccine. The CDR3 region has the DNA TGCAGTGCTAGGGGACAACTTGGGGGCGAGCAGTACTTC. Translated, it gives CSARGQLGGEQYF.